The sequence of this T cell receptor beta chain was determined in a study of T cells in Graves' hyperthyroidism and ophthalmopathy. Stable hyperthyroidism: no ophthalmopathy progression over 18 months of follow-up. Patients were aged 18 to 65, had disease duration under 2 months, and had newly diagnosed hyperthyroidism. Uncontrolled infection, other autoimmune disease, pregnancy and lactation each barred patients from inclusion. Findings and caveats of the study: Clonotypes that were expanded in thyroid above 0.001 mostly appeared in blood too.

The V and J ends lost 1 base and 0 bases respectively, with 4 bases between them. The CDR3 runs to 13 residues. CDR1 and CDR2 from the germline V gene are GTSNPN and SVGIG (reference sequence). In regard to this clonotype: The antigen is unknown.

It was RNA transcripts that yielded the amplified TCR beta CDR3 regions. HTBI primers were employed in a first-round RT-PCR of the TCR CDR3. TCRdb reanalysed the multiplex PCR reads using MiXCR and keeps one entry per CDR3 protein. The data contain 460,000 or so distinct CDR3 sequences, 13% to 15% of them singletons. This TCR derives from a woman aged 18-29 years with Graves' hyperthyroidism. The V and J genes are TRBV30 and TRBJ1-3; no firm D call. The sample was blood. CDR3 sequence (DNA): TGTGCCTGGAGTGGGGTCTCTGGAAACACCATATATTTT. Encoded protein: CAWSGVSGNTIYF.